Each of the 27 T cell receptor beta chains below was sequenced from the same sample in a study of T cell responses to AZD1222 COVID-19 vaccine. Profiled with immunoSEQ multiplex PCR; TCRdb holds only in-frame clones, not every one. The table lists 35,000 to 50,000 clones, approximately 88% of them singletons. Sequencing was performed on peripheral blood, taken 28 days after the second AZD1222 dose. The receptors originated from an adult who received the AZD1222 COVID-19 vaccine.

This chain uses TRBV5-1 with TRBJ2-3; 9 bases line up with TRBD2. The CDR3 has 17 residues. The ends lost 0 bases at V and 4 bases at J; junction bases unmatched: 9. CDR1 is SGHRS, CDR2 YFSETQ, per germline. In DNA form, the CDR3 reads TGCGCCAGCAGCTTGGACCTGGGCGGGGGGGCCGCAGATACGCAGTATTTT. As protein: CASSLDLGGGAADTQYF.

V gene TRBV7-3 combines with J gene TRBJ2-1, with 9 bases matching TRBD2. The CDR3 extends over 14 amino acids. V trimming: 2 bases; J trimming: 6 bases; junction bases outside the gene matches: 2. The germline gives CDR1 SGHTA, CDR2 FQGTGA. The CDR3 region is CASSLAGGPNEQFF. CDR3 in DNA: TGTGCCAGCAGCTTAGCGGGAGGGCCCAATGAGCAGTTCTTC.

The chain employs TRBV3-1 (or the pseudogene TRBV3-2) and TRBJ1-1; D remains ambiguous. CDR1 is LGHDT and CDR2 is YNNKEL in the germline V gene (reference sequence). With 0 bases removed from V and 7 bases from J, the gap between germline ends came to 9 bases. The CDR3 extends over 13 amino acids. The CDR3 region is CASSQEPGIEAFF. The CDR3 nucleotides are TGTGCCAGCAGCCAAGAACCGGGGATTGAAGCTTTCTTT.

The chain employs TRBV5-1 and TRBJ2-1; D unclear. CDR1 and CDR2 (germline): SGHRS, YFSETQ. The CDR3 sequence is 11 residues long. The V gene lost 2 bases and the J gene lost 7 bases, with 4 bases spanning the gap. CDR3: CASSFRNEQFF. The CDR3, as DNA: TGCGCCAGCAGCTTTAGGAATGAGCAGTTCTTC.

CDR3 sequence reads: CSVEESSRGLVYEQYF. The CDR3 DNA is TGCAGCGTTGAAGAAAGCAGCCGGGGTCTTGTTTACGAGCAGTACTTC. This sequence joins TRBV29-1 and TRBJ2-7; TRBD2 might be the D (5 bases). Germline V gives CDR1 SQVTM, CDR2 ANQGSEA. Between the trimmed V and J ends, which lost 0 bases and 4 bases, there was a span of 19 bases. This CDR3 spans 16 amino acids.

This clone came up once. The chain employs TRBV10-3 and TRBJ2-3, with D tentatively TRBD2 (6 bases). This CDR3 contains 15 residues. V was pared by 2 bases and J by 5 bases, with 14 bases between. Germline V gene sequence: CDR1 ENHRY, CDR2 SYGVKD. In nucleotides, the CDR3 is TGTGCCATCAGTGAGGGCCGCGGGGATAGAGATACGCAGTATTTT. It yields the protein CAISEGRGDRDTQYF.

This sequence joins TRBV7-2 and TRBJ1-3; D gene ambiguous. Trimming stripped 4 bases from V and 0 bases from J, with 7 bases between. The germline V gene has CDR1 SGHTA and CDR2 FQGNSA. CDR3 length: 14 amino acids. CDR3 loop: CASSSAYSGNTIYF. In DNA form, the CDR3 reads TGTGCCAGCAGCTCCGCCTACTCTGGAAACACCATATATTTT.

This chain uses TRBV14 with TRBJ1-4; TRBD1 matches at 9 bases. Germline V lookup: CDR1 SGHDN, CDR2 FVKESK. V was clipped by 3 bases and J by 8 bases; unmatched bases: 13. CDR3 size: 17 residues. As DNA, the CDR3 is TGTGCCAGCAGCCAGCGGGACAGGGTTGTGTCTGAGGAAAAACTGTTTTTT. Amino acid sequence: CASSQRDRVVSEEKLFF. The complete variable domain, with remaining parts taken from reference TRBV14 and TRBJ1-4, reads EAGVTQFPSHSVIEKGQTVTLRCDPISGHDNLYWYRRVMGKEIKFLLHFVKESKQDESGMPNNRFLAERTGGTYSTLKVQPAELEDSGVYFCASSQRDRVVSEEKLFFGSGTQLSVL.

The chain joins TRBV2 to TRBJ2-5, with D possibly matching TRBD2 (5 bases). CDR1 is SNHLY and CDR2 is FYNNEI in the germline V gene. The CDR3 consists of 14 residues. V lost 3 bases and J lost 3, with 11 bases in between. CDR3 loop: CASSDGVGEETQYF. DNA for the CDR3: TGTGCCAGCAGTGACGGGGTGGGAGAAGAGACCCAGTACTTC.

The chain has TRBV5-1 and TRBJ2-2, with D uncertain. Trimming left V 4 bases short and J 5 bases short, with 9 bases between. The germline V gene encodes CDR1 SGHRS and CDR2 YFSETQ. CDR3 length equals 13 residues. CDR3 amino acids: CASSEAFTGELFF. CDR3 DNA: TGCGCCAGCAGCGAGGCGTTTACCGGGGAGCTGTTTTTT. The full variable domain, rest sourced from reference TRBV5-1 and TRBJ2-2, is KAGVTQTPRYLIKTRGQQVTLSCSPISGHRSVSWYQQTPGQGLQFLFEYFSETQRNKGNFPGRFSGRQFSNSRSEMNVSTLELGDSALYLCASSEAFTGELFFGEGSRLTVL.

The chain links TRBV19 to TRBJ2-3; 8 bases are shared with TRBD2. After removal of 3 bases from V and 1 base from J, the junction contained 9 bases not matched to a gene. The V gene's germline CDR1 is LNHDA and CDR2 SQIVND (reference sequence). The CDR3 sequence is 17 residues long. CDR3 in DNA: TGTGCCAGTAGTATGGCGGGGGGCGGGAGAGGCACAGATACGCAGTATTTT. Translated, it gives CASSMAGGGRGTDTQYF.

The gene calls are TRBV5-1 and TRBJ1-1; D unclear. With 4 bases removed from V and 1 base from J, the gap between germline ends came to 14 bases. The CDR3 contains 15 residues. CDR1 and CDR2 from the germline V gene are SGHRS and YFSETQ. The CDR3 here is CASSLGSWSNTEAFF. The CDR3 nucleotides are TGCGCCAGCAGCCTGGGGAGTTGGTCGAACACTGAAGCTTTCTTT.

This chain connects TRBV3-1 (or the pseudogene TRBV3-2) to TRBJ2-1; 8 bases map to TRBD2. Per germline, CDR1 LGHDT and CDR2 YNNKEL (reference sequence). After removal of 4 bases from V and 5 bases from J, the junction contained 4 bases not matched to a gene. The CDR3 runs to 14 residues. In DNA form, the CDR3 reads TGTGCCAGCAGCCCTTTAGCGGGAAACAATGAGCAGTTCTTC. This gives the protein CASSPLAGNNEQFF.

The chain joins TRBV19 to TRBJ2-5, with D perhaps TRBD1 (6 bases). CDR3 length equals 14 residues. With 5 bases removed from V and 1 base from J, the gap between germline ends came to 11 bases. From germline, CDR1 is LNHDA and CDR2 SQIVND (reference sequence). The CDR3 loop is CASSARGIQETQYF. The CDR3 DNA reads TGTGCCAGTAGTGCAAGGGGGATCCAAGAGACCCAGTACTTC.

This clone was picked up a small number of times. This chain joins TRBV9 and TRBJ2-2, with 12 bases matching TRBD2. V shed 2 bases, J shed 14 bases, and the junction held 4 bases outside the gene matches. Germline V CDR1 and CDR2: SGDLS, YYNGEE. The CDR3 totals 13 residues. The CDR3 nucleotides are TGTGCCAGCAGCGTTGGGACTAGCGGGCTCCTGTTTTTT. Translating it yields CASSVGTSGLLFF.

In nucleotides, the CDR3 is TGTGCCAGCCATGAGGGGTCTAGGGGCTACACCTTC. Protein: CASHEGSRGYTF. The chain combines TRBV6-5 with TRBJ1-2; D perhaps matches TRBD1 (5 bases). Germline-derived CDR1 and CDR2 are MNHEY and SVGAGI. V was pared by 8 bases and J by 8 bases, with 15 bases between. The CDR3 has 12 residues.

V is TRBV5-6 and J is TRBJ1-2; D is unresolved. CDR1 and CDR2 from the germline V gene are SGHDT and YYEEEE. The V end lost 2 bases, the J end lost 3 bases, and 8 bases lay between the germline ends. This CDR3 region has 13 residues. The CDR3 bases are TGTGCCAGCAGCTTAGTGGATGACTATGGCTACACCTTC. Translating it yields CASSLVDDYGYTF. Drawing the rest from reference TRBV5-6 and TRBJ1-2, the complete variable domain is DAGVTQSPTHLIKTRGQQVTLRCSPKSGHDTVSWYQQALGQGPQFIFQYYEEEERQRGNFPDRFSGHQFPNYSSELNVNALLLGDSALYLCASSLVDDYGYTFGSGTRLTVV.

V is TRBV7-9 and J is TRBJ1-5, with D maybe TRBD1 (5 bases). The germline V gene has CDR1 SEHNR and CDR2 FQNEAQ (reference sequence). V lost 5 bases and J lost 0, with 20 bases in between. This CDR3 spans 18 amino acids. The CDR3 sequence is CASSRSGPGGYSNQPQHF. For the CDR3, the DNA is TGTGCCAGCAGCCGATCGGGCCCCGGGGGATATAGCAATCAGCCCCAGCATTTT.

The chain combines TRBV12-3 or TRBV12-4 with TRBJ1-1; perhaps TRBD1 as D (5 bases). Trimming cost V 5 bases and J 11 bases, with 12 bases left between them. The CDR3 covers 11 residues. CDR3 loop: CASSPLGGAFF. As DNA, the CDR3 is TGTGCCAGCAGTCCACTTGGGGGGGCTTTCTTT.

The rearrangement joins TRBV4-3 to TRBJ2-3; TRBD2 agrees at 10 bases. CDR1 is LGHNA and CDR2 is YSLEER in the germline V gene. V was clipped by 0 bases and J by 4 bases; unmatched bases: 7. CDR3 length: 17 amino acids. In DNA, the CDR3 is TGCGCCAGCAGCCAAGATTCTCTAGCGGGAGTCCCAGATACGCAGTATTTT. This translates into CASSQDSLAGVPDTQYF.

In its sample, this clone was seen once. This chain joins TRBV9 and TRBJ2-1, with 10 bases matching TRBD2. The V segment lost 4 bases and the J segment 3 bases; nucleotides outside the gene matches: 4. Per germline, CDR1 SGDLS and CDR2 YYNGEE. The CDR3 runs 15 residues. This chain's CDR3 is CASSLGLADYNEQFF. CDR3 coding DNA: TGTGCCAGCAGCCTCGGACTAGCGGACTACAATGAGCAGTTCTTC. The full variable domain, completed using reference TRBV9 and TRBJ2-1, is DSGVTQTPKHLITATGQRVTLRCSPRSGDLSVYWYQQSLDQGLQFLIQYYNGEERAKGNILERFSAQQFPDLHSELNLSSLELGDSALYFCASSLGLADYNEQFFGPGTRLTVL.

The rearrangement joins TRBV6-6 to TRBJ2-7, with a tentative D call TRBD1 (6 bases). The CDR3 has 14 residues. From germline, CDR1 is MNHNY and CDR2 SVGAGI (reference sequence). V gave up 4 bases and J gave up 3 bases, with 13 bases separating them. The CDR3 region has the DNA TGTGCCAGCAGTTTGCCGGGACACAGCTACGAGCAGTACTTC. It translates to CASSLPGHSYEQYF.

The genes are TRBV4-1 and TRBJ1-5; D is undetermined. V was trimmed by 0 bases and J by 4 bases, leaving 13 bases between them. The CDR3 covers 16 residues. CDR1 MGHRA and CDR2 YSYEKL come from the germline V gene. The CDR3 sequence: CASSQDSGGPNQPQHF. The CDR3 DNA is TGCGCCAGCAGCCAAGATTCGGGTGGCCCGAATCAGCCCCAGCATTTT.

The genes are TRBV6-5 and TRBJ1-2; perhaps TRBD1 as D (6 bases). The germline gives CDR1 MNHEY, CDR2 SVGAGI. This CDR3 has 16 amino acids. Trimming took off 0 bases at V and 2 bases at J, with 13 bases between the two ends. CDR3 in amino acids: CASSYSKQGPNYGYTF. The CDR3 nucleotides are TGTGCCAGCAGTTACTCGAAGCAGGGGCCGAACTATGGCTACACCTTC.

The gene calls are TRBV5-4 and TRBJ2-6; TRBD1 matches 7 bases. Germline assignment: CDR1 SGHNT and CDR2 YYREEE (reference sequence). The CDR3 runs to 18 residues. With 4 bases clipped from V and 0 bases from J, the junction kept 10 bases outside the gene matches. The CDR3 nucleotides are TGTGCCAGCAGCCACGACAGGGCATCCCACTCTGGGGCCAACGTCCTGACTTTC. Translating it yields CASSHDRASHSGANVLTF.

The V and J genes are TRBV5-1 and TRBJ2-7, with D possibly being TRBD1 or TRBD2 (5 bases each). In germline, CDR1 is SGHRS, CDR2 YFSETQ. The CDR3 has 12 residues. Trimming shortened V by 6 bases and J by 6 bases, and 13 bases separated the two germline ends. CDR3 nucleotides: TGCGCCAGCACCCACGGGGACGGCGAGCAGTACTTC. It codes for CASTHGDGEQYF.

This clone was recorded once. The rearrangement uses TRBV29-1 and TRBJ2-1; 8 bases are a match to TRBD1. CDR1 is SQVTM, CDR2 ANQGSEA, per germline. The CDR3 length is 14 residues. J was trimmed by 7 bases and V by 4 bases; bases with no gene match: 9. CDR3 loop: CSVARTGSPNEQFF. The CDR3 DNA reads TGCAGCGTTGCAAGGACAGGGAGTCCGAATGAGCAGTTCTTC.